This T cell receptor beta chain was captured in a study of cytomegalovirus exposure and HLA in healthy donors. Broader study findings: Later analysis identified a missense DCLRE1C variant that was linked to TCR beta V- and J-gene trimming.

The PCR contained 60 Vbeta and 13 Jbeta primers. The method was immunoSEQ multiplex PCR; TCRdb's version includes in-frame clones alone and lacks a portion of them. The data show more than 95,000 clones, approximately 72% seen once. As to this clone: Its antigen is still unknown.

The CDR3 spans 14 residues. Per germline, CDR1 SGHTA and CDR2 FQGNSA. The trim removed 4 bases at V and 4 bases at J, leaving 4 bases unmatched. Material for sequencing was PBMCs. V and J are TRBV7-2 and TRBJ2-7, with 10 nucleotides matching TRBD2. This clonotype was obtained from a female donor in good health and CMV-seropositive. CDR3 loop: CASSSLAGAYEQYF. The CDR3 region has the DNA TGTGCCAGCAGCTCCCTAGCGGGGGCGTACGAGCAGTACTTC.